The clone carrying this T cell receptor beta chain was detected only a few times. What it binds is unknown. This sample is drawn from a study of cytotoxic CD8 clonotypes in ibrutinib-treated CLL. Study-level background: Sequenced samples delivered averages of 270,000 or so productive templates and about 90,000 productive rearrangements. Regarding the study as a whole: Patients had baseline clonality above age-matched healthy donors, and this clonality moved with circulating CD8+ T-cell counts. Sample timing was unmatched between remission and later-progressing patients; lymph nodes unstudied. Clonality, elevated at ibrutinib response, dropped back toward baseline at progression.

The germline V gene has CDR1 MDHEN and CDR2 SYDVKM. The V end was cut by 6 bases, the J end by 2 bases, with 8 bases between. CDR3 length: 12 residues. Data came from immunoSEQ multiplex PCR; TCRdb stores just in-frame clones and leaves some out. The data contain 200,000 or so clones, 65% to 80% of them singletons. The source was PBMCs, collected after 12 months of ibrutinib treatment. The origin of this receptor is a human donor with chronic lymphocytic leukemia. The chain links TRBV28 to TRBJ2-7; D ambiguous. The CDR3: CASRYLTYEQYF. In DNA, the CDR3 is TGTGCCAGCAGATACCTCACCTACGAGCAGTACTTC.